The 10 T cell receptor beta chains reported below all come from one sample, sequenced in a study of T cell responses to AZD1222 COVID-19 vaccine. The repertoire was sequenced with immunoSEQ multiplex PCR; TCRdb's copy has only in-frame clones and lacks some. The sample records 110,000 to 150,000 clones, around 89% being singletons. Specimen: peripheral blood, collected 28 days after the second AZD1222 dose. Receptors originate from an adult who received the AZD1222 COVID-19 vaccine.

The chain couples TRBV30 to TRBJ2-3; TRBD1 matches at 7 bases. Trimming took 2 bases from V and 7 from J; bases not matched to a gene: 6. Per the germline V gene, CDR1 is GTSNPN and CDR2 is SVGIG (reference sequence). The CDR3 covers 13 residues. CDR3 region: CAWSPTGLYTQYF. In DNA form, the CDR3 reads TGTGCCTGGAGTCCGACAGGGCTGTATACGCAGTATTTT.

The rearrangement links TRBV5-1 to TRBJ2-1; TRBD1 is a possible D gene (5 bases). This CDR3 has 14 residues. V was clipped by 5 bases and J by 9 bases, with 18 bases between them. The germline V gene has CDR1 SGHRS and CDR2 YFSETQ. The chain's CDR3 is CASSVRAPIGEQFF. CDR3 coding DNA: TGCGCCAGCAGTGTCAGGGCCCCAATTGGTGAGCAGTTCTTC.

The chain joins TRBV6-2 or TRBV6-3 to TRBJ1-4; D gene ambiguous. Trimming removed 5 bases from V and 12 bases from J, with 10 bases in between. The germline gives CDR1 MNHEY, CDR2 SVGEGT. CDR3 size: 11 residues. CDR3: CASSTLGQLFF. The CDR3 bases are TGTGCCAGCAGTACCCTGGGTCAACTGTTTTTT.

The chain employs TRBV10-3 and TRBJ2-7, with 8 bases that match TRBD1. This CDR3 is 14 amino acids long. Germline lookup yields CDR1 ENHRY and CDR2 SYGVKD. Germline trimming cut 5 bases from V and 2 bases from J; bases unmatched to any gene: 5. For the CDR3, the DNA is TGTGCCATCAGTAGGACAGGGACGGCCTACGAGCAGTACTTC. Its protein is CAISRTGTAYEQYF.

The chain joins TRBV28 to TRBJ1-2; D gene ambiguous. This CDR3 has 13 residues. V gave up 2 bases and J gave up 4 bases, with 8 bases separating them. CDR1 and CDR2 from the germline V gene are MDHEN and SYDVKM. CDR3 in DNA: TGTGCCAGCAGTTTACCGACGAGCTATGGCTACACCTTC. Translated: CASSLPTSYGYTF.

This clone came up once. CDR3 sequence: CASSQAVRQTINEKLFF. The CDR3 region has the DNA TGTGCCAGCAGCCAAGCTGTCCGACAGACTATAAATGAAAAACTGTTTTTT. The V gene is TRBV3-1 (or the pseudogene TRBV3-2), the J gene TRBJ1-4; tentative D call: TRBD1 (5 bases). The V end lost 1 base, the J end lost 5 bases, and 17 bases lay between the germline ends. Germline V lookup: CDR1 LGHDT, CDR2 YNNKEL (reference sequence). The length of the CDR3 is 17 residues.

The V gene is TRBV5-1, the J gene TRBJ2-2, with D perhaps matching TRBD1 (6 bases). CDR3 length: 14 residues. V shed 5 bases and J shed 4 bases, with 12 bases lying between them. The germline gives CDR1 SGHRS, CDR2 YFSETQ. Written as DNA, the CDR3 is TGCGCCAGCAGTCGGGACACCGCCACCGGGGAGCTGTTTTTT. This translates into CASSRDTATGELFF.

V and J are TRBV20-1 and TRBJ1-2, with D hard to call. The length of the CDR3 is 13 residues. Per germline, CDR1 DFQATT and CDR2 SNEGSKA (reference sequence). Trimming pared 3 bases from V and 2 bases from J, leaving 10 bases between. The CDR3 DNA sequence: TGCAGTGCTAGTAATAATTTGAACTATGGCTACACCTTC. Translated: CSASNNLNYGYTF.

The chain employs TRBV29-1 and TRBJ2-5, with 7 bases that match TRBD1. Looked up from germline, CDR1 is SQVTM and CDR2 is ANQGSEA. The CDR3 spans 13 residues. The V gene end was trimmed by 7 bases and the J gene end by 5 bases; junction bases not matched to a gene: 10. CDR3 sequence (DNA): TGCAGCGGGGCGAGGGGGCAGGGGGAGACCCAGTACTTC. Its protein product is CSGARGQGETQYF.

The chain carries TRBV19 and TRBJ2-7, with D possibly being TRBD2 (6 bases). Germline CDR1 LNHDA, CDR2 SQIVND (reference sequence). CDR3 length equals 19 residues. V was clipped by 5 bases and J by 4 bases, with 30 bases between them. CDR3 DNA sequence: TGTGCCAGTAGTTTAACAGGAGGAACCTCCATTCAAGCGGGTTACGAGCAGTACTTC. Protein: CASSLTGGTSIQAGYEQYF.